Detailed here is one TCR beta chain. This sample is part of a study of T cell responses to AZD1222 COVID-19 vaccine. Clones were sequenced by immunoSEQ multiplex PCR, and TCRdb holds only the in-frame ones, with some missing. Of more than 95,000 clones listed, roughly 91% are singletons. CDR3 length: 13 residues. The sequence came from an adult in good health. The material sequenced was peripheral blood, taken on day 0 of MenACWY control vaccination. V and J are TRBV21-1 and TRBJ2-7; TRBD1, the table's D call, was not compared with the DNA. TRBV21-1 is shown as a pseudogene. CDR3 sequence reads: CASSTKLRVEQYF. Here the CDR3 DNA reads TGTGCCAGCAGCACGAAACTCAGGGTCGAGCAGTACTTC.